This record covers a single T cell receptor beta chain. These data originate in a study of shared T cell receptors in the human thymus. CDR3 length equals 14 residues. Trimming took 1 base from V and 4 from J, leaving 9 bases between them. The V gene's germline CDR1 is MDHEN and CDR2 SYDVKM. Some clones are missing from TCRdb's copy, which holds only in-frame ones; the method was immunoSEQ multiplex PCR. Of roughly 500,000 clones listed, around 82% were seen once; the top ten hold around 0.013%. This same sample was also part of a study on human thymus T cells. That paper states: Having corrective surgery for congenital heart defects, healthy Finnish infants were the ones who donated. Resections from corrective heart surgery supplied the thymus tissue. Both thymic and peripheral blood repertoires showed apparently biased V and J usage. Among unrelated individuals, related research reported thymic repertoires that overlapped highly.

The sequencing sample was made of thymocytes. The chain employs TRBV28 and TRBJ2-3; D call uncertain. This clonotype originated in a boy younger than two with a congenital heart defect. For the CDR3, the DNA is TGTGCCAGCAGTTTATCCAAACTTCCAGATACGCAGTATTTT. It encodes CASSLSKLPDTQYF.